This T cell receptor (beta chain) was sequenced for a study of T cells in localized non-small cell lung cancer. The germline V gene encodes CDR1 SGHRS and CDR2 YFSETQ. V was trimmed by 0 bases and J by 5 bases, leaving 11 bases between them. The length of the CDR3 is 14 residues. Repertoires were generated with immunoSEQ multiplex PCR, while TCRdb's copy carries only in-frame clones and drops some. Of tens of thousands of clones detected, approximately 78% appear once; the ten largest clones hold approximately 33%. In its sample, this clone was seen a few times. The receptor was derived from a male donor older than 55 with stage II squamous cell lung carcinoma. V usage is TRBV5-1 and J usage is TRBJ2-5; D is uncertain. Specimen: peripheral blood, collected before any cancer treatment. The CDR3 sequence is CASSLAFAVETQYF. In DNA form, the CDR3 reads TGCGCCAGCAGCTTGGCCTTTGCAGTTGAGACCCAGTACTTC.